The clone carrying this T cell receptor beta chain was recorded once. No antigen is known for it. The assay was carried out at the deep level. Each subset's genomic DNA was split evenly across several immunoSEQ plates. Profiled with immunoSEQ multiplex PCR; TCRdb holds only in-frame clones, not every one. The profile shows under 2,500,000 clones, 90% to 96% of them singletons. Germline-derived CDR1 and CDR2 are SGHNT and YENEEA. The CDR3 has 16 residues. Trimming removed 2 bases from V and 6 bases from J; junction bases left unmatched: 6. The sample belongs to a study of shared clonotypes between healthy human individuals. Notes on the study in general: Relative to clonotypes present in all four donors, those not shared had lower generation probabilities. Naive CD4 clonotypes were shared across a few donors at 4% to 5%.

The sequencing input was naive CD4+ T cells sorted from blood. The subset here: CD45RA+ positively selected. This TCR derives from a man aged 18-30 years in good health. V gene TRBV11-3 combines with J gene TRBJ2-1, with 11 positions matching TRBD1. The CDR3 loop is CASSLPGTGGPNEQFF. The CDR3 DNA follows: TGTGCCAGCAGCTTACCCGGGACAGGGGGTCCCAATGAGCAGTTCTTC.